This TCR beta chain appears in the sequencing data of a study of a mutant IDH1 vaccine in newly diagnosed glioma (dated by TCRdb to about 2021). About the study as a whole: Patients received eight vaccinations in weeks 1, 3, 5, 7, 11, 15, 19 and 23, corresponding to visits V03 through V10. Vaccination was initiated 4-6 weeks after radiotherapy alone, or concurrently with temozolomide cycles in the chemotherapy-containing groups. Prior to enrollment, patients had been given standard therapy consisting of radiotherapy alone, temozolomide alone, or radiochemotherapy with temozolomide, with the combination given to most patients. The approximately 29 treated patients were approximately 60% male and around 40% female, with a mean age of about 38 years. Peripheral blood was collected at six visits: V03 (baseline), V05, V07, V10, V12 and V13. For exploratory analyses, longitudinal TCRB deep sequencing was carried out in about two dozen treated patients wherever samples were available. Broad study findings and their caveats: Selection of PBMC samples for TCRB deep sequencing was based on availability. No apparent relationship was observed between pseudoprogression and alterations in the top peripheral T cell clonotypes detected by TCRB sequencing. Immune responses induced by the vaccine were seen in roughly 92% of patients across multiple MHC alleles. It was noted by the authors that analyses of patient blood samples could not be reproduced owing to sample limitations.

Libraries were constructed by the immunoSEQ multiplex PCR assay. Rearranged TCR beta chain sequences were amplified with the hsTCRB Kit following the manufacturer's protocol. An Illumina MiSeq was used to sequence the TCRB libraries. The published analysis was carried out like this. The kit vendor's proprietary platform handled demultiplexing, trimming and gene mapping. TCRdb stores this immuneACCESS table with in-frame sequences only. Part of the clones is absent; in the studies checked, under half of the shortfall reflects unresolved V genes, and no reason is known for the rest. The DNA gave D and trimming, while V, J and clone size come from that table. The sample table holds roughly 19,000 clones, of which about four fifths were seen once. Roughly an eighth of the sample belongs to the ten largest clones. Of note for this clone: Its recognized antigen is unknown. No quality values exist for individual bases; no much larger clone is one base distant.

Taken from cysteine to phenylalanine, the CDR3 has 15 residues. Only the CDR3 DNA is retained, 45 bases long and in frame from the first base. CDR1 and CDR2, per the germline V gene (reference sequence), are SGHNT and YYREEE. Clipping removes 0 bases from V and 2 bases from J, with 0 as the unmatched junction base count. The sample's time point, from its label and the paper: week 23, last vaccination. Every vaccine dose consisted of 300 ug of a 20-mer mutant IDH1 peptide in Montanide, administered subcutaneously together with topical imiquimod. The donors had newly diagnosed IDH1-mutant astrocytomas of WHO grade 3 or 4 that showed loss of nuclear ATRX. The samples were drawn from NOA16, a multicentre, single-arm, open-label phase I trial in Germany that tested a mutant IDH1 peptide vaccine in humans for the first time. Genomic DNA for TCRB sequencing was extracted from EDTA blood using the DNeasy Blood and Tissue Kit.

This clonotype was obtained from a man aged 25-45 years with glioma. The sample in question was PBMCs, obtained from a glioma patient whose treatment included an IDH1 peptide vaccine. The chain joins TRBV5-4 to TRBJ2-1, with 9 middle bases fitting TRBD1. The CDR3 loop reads CASSLDRGPYNEQFF. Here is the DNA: TGTGCCAGCAGCTTGGACAGGGGGCCCTACAATGAGCAGTTCTTC.